These 2 T cell receptor beta chains were sequenced from one sample in a study of beta chain features in type 1 diabetes. Study findings and constraints: All four CD4+ subsets of Type 1 diabetes patients contained TCRB CDR3s that were moderately but significantly shorter.

cDNA synthesis used the whole RNA isolate, giving expressed TCRB sequences. The repertoire was sequenced with immunoSEQ multiplex PCR; TCRdb's copy has only in-frame clones and lacks some. Of tens of thousands of clones in the sample, under 60% were seen once. The antigens of these receptors remain unknown. What was sequenced was Tregs from blood. The receptors shown here come from a middle-aged woman with type 1 diabetes.

This clone was detected only a few times. The chain joins TRBV18 to TRBJ2-3; 8 nucleotides match TRBD2. In germline, CDR1 is KGHSH, CDR2 LQKENI. The CDR3 has 14 residues. Unmatched junction bases numbered 1, after V lost 4 bases and J lost 1 base. CDR3 DNA: TGTGCCAGCTCACAGACTAGCGGCACAGATACGCAGTATTTT. Protein product: CASSQTSGTDTQYF.

The genes are TRBV10-3 and TRBJ1-4; D is ambiguous. Trimming shortened V by 2 bases and J by 7 bases, and 8 bases separated the two germline ends. The CDR3 loop spans 13 amino acids. Germline CDR1 reads ENHRY; CDR2 reads SYGVKD. CDR3 in DNA: TGTGCCATCAGTGAGACCCGGAGTGAAAAACTGTTTTTT. It yields the protein CAISETRSEKLFF.